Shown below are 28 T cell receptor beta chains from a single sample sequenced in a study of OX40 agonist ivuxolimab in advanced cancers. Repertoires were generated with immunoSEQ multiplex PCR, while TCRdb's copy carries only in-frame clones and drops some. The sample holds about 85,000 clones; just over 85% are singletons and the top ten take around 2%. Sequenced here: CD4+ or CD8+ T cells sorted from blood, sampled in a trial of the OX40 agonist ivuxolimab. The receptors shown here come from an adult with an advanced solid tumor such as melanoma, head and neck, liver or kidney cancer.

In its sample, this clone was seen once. CDR3 protein: CASSRGYYGYTF. CDR3 DNA sequence: TGCGCCAGCAGCCGGGGCTACTATGGCTACACCTTC. The J gene is TRBJ1-2, the V gene TRBV5-1; D may be TRBD1 (5 bases). V gave up 4 bases and J gave up 3 bases, with 7 bases separating them. In germline, CDR1 is SGHRS, CDR2 YFSETQ. The CDR3 has 12 amino acids.

The CDR3 region is CASSLVGGGAYEQYF. The CDR3 region has the DNA TGTGCCAGCAGCTTGGTTGGCGGGGGGGCCTACGAGCAGTACTTC. The chain combines TRBV5-4 with TRBJ2-7; 9 nucleotides match TRBD2. The germline V gene encodes CDR1 SGHNT and CDR2 YYREEE (reference sequence). The CDR3 is 15 amino acids. V lost 0 bases, J lost 2 bases, and 3 bases stayed unmatched.

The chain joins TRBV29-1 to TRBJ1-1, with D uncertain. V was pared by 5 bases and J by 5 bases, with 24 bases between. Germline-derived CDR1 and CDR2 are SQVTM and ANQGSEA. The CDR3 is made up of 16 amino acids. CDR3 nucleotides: TGCAGCGTTACCTGGACGGGAGCGAGACCTGGGACTGAAGCTTTCTTT. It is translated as CSVTWTGARPGTEAFF.

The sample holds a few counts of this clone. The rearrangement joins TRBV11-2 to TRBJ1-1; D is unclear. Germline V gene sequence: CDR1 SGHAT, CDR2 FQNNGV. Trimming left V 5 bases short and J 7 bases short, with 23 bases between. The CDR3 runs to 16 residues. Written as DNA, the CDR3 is TGTGCCAGCAGCCGTTCCACGAGGAGTAGTGGAGTTGAAGCTTTCTTT. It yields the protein CASSRSTRSSGVEAFF.

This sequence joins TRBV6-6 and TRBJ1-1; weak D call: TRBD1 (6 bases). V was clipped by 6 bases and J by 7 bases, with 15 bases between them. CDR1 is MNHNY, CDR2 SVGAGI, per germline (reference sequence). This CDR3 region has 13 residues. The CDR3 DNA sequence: TGTGCCAGCAGCCCAGGGGAGGGGCTTGAAGCTTTCTTT. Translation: CASSPGEGLEAFF.

CDR3 sequence: CASSLEPGSYTF. CDR3 nucleotide sequence: TGCGCCAGCAGCTTGGAACCGGGGAGCTACACCTTC. V gene TRBV5-1 combines with J gene TRBJ1-2; D is undetermined. CDR1 SGHRS and CDR2 YFSETQ come from the germline V gene. V was clipped by 0 bases and J by 9 bases, with 9 bases between them. The CDR3 covers 12 residues. Full variable domain (rest looked up from reference TRBV5-1 and TRBJ1-2): KAGVTQTPRYLIKTRGQQVTLSCSPISGHRSVSWYQQTPGQGLQFLFEYFSETQRNKGNFPGRFSGRQFSNSRSEMNVSTLELGDSALYLCASSLEPGSYTFGSGTRLTVV.

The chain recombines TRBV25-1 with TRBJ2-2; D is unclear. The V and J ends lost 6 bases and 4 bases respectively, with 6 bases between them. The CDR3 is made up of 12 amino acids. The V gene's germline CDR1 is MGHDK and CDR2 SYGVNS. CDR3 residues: CASSSGTGELFF. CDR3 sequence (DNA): TGTGCCAGCAGCTCAGGCACCGGGGAGCTGTTTTTT.

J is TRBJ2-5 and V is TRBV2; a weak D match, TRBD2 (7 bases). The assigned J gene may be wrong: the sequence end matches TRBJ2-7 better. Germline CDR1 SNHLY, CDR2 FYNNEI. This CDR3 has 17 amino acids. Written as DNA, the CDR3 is TGTGCCAGCAGTCTCCTGGAAGGGGGGGCGAGCTCCTACGAGCAGTACTTC. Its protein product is CASSLLEGGASSYEQYF.

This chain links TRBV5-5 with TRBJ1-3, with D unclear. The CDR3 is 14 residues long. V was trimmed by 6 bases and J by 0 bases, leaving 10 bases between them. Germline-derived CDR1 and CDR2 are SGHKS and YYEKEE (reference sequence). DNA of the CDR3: TGTGCCAGCACATCAACAGCCTCTGGAAACACCATATATTTT. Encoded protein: CASTSTASGNTIYF. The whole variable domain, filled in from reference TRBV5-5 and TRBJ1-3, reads DAGVTQSPTHLIKTRGQQVTLRCSPISGHKSVSWYQQVLGQGPQFIFQYYEKEERGRGNFPDRFSARQFPNYSSELNVNALLLGDSALYLCASTSTASGNTIYFGEGSWLTVV.

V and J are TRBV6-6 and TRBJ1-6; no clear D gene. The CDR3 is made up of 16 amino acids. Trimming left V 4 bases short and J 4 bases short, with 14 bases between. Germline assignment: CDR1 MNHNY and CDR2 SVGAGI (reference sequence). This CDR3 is CASSFSARVYNSPLHF. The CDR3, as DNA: TGTGCCAGCAGTTTCTCCGCCAGAGTTTATAATTCACCCCTCCACTTT.

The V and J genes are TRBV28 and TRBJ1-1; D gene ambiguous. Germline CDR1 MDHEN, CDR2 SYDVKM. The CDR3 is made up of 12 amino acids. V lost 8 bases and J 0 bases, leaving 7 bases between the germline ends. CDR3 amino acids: CASRMVNTEAFF. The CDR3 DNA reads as TGTGCCAGCCGGATGGTGAACACTGAAGCTTTCTTT.

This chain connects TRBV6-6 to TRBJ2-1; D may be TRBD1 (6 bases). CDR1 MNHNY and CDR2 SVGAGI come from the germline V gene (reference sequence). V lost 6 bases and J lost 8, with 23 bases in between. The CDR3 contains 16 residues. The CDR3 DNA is TGTGCCAGCAGGCAAAATCGACAGGCCCCTGGGGATGAGCAGTTCTTC. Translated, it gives CASRQNRQAPGDEQFF.

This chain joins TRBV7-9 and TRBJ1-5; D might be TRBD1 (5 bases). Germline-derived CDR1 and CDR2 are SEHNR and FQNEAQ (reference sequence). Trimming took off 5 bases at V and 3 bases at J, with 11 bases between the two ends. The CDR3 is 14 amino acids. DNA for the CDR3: TGTGCCAGCAGCCAATGGGGGGACAATCAGCCCCAGCATTTT. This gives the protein CASSQWGDNQPQHF.

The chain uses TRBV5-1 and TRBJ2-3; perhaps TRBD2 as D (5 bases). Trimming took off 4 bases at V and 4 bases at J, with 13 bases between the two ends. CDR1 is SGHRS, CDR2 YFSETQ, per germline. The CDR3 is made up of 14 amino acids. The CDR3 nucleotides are TGCGCCAGCAGCGCGGGCTTCTCCCCAGATACGCAGTATTTT. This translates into CASSAGFSPDTQYF.

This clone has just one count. CDR3 coding DNA: TGTGCCAGCATAGTCGGGCAGCGCGTGGCCTATGGCTACACCTTC. Translated, it gives CASIVGQRVAYGYTF. V and J are TRBV6-1 and TRBJ1-2; D ambiguous. CDR3 size: 15 residues. Trimming shortened V by 7 bases and J by 4 bases, and 19 bases separated the two germline ends. CDR1 MNHNS and CDR2 SASEGT come from the germline V gene.

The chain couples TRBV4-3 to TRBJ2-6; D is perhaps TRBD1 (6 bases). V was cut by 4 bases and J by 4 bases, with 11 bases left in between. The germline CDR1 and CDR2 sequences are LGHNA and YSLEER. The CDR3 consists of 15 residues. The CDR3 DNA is TGCGCCAGCAGCCCTCAGGGGACCGGGGCCAACGTCCTGACTTTC. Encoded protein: CASSPQGTGANVLTF.

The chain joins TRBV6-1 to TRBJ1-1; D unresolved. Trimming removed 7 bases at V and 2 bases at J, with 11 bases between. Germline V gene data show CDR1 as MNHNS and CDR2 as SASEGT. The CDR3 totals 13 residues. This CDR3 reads CASILTSNTEAFF. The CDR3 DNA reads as TGTGCCAGCATTCTCACTTCTAACACTGAAGCTTTCTTT.

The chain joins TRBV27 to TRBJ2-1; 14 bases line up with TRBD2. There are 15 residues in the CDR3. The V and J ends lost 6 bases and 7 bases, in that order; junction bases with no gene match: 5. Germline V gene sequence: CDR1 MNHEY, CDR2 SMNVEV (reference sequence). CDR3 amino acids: CASRQGTSGGNEQFF. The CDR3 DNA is TGTGCCAGCAGGCAAGGGACTAGCGGGGGTAATGAGCAGTTCTTC.

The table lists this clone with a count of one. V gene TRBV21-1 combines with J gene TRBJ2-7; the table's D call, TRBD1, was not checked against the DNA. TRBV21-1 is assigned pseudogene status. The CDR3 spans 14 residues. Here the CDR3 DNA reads TGTGCCAGCAGCGGGAGGACAGGGGGCGGCGAGCAGTACTTC. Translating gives CASSGRTGGGEQYF.

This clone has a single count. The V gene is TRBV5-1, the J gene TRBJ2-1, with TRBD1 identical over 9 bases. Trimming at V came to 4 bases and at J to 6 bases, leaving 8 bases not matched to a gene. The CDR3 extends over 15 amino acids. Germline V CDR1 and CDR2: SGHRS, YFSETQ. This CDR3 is CASSVGGQGANEQFF. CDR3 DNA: TGCGCCAGCAGCGTAGGGGGACAGGGTGCCAATGAGCAGTTCTTC.

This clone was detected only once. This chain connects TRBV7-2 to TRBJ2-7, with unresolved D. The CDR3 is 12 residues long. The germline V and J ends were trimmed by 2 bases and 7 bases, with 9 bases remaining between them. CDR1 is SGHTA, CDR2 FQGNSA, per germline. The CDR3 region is CASSLYPGEQYF. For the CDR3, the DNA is TGTGCCAGCAGCTTATATCCTGGTGAGCAGTACTTC. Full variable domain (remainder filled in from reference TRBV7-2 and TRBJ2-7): GAGVSQSPSNKVTEKGKDVELRCDPISGHTALYWYRQSLGQGLEFLIYFQGNSAPDKSGLPSDRFSAERTGGSVSTLTIQRTQQEDSAVYLCASSLYPGEQYFGPGTRLTVT.

The CDR3 is CASRQSNTGELFF. CDR3 in DNA: TGTGCCAGTAGACAGTCGAACACCGGGGAGCTGTTTTTT. This chain links TRBV19 with TRBJ2-2; no reliable D call. The CDR3 extends over 13 amino acids. CDR1 and CDR2 from the germline V gene are LNHDA and SQIVND (reference sequence). V lost 6 bases to trimming and J lost 0 bases, with 5 bases between them.

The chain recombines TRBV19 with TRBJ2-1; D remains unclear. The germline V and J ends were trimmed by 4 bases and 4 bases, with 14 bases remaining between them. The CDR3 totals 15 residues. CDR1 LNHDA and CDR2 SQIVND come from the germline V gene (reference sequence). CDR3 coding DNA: TGTGCCAGTAGTAGCCGGGTACACCTTTACAATGAGCAGTTCTTC. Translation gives CASSSRVHLYNEQFF.

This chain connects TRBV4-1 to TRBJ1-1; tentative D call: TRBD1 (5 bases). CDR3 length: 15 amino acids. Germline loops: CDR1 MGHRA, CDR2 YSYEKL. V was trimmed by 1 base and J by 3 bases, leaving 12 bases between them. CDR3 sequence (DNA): TGCGCCAGCAGCCAAGTTGGGGCGGTGGACACTGAAGCTTTCTTT. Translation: CASSQVGAVDTEAFF.

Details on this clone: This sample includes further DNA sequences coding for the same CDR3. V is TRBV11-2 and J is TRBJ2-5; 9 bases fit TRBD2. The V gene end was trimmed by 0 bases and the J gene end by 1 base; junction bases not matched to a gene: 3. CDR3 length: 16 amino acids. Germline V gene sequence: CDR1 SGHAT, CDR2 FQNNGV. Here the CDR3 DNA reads TGTGCCAGCAGCTTAGACCGAGCGGGGGGCCAAGAGACCCAGTACTTC. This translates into CASSLDRAGGQETQYF.

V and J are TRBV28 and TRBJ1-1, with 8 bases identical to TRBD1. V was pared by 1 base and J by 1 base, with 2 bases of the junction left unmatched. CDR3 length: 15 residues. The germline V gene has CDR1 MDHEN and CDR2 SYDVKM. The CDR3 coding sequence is TGTGCCAGCAGTTTATCTGGGACAGGGAACACTGAAGCTTTCTTT. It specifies CASSLSGTGNTEAFF.

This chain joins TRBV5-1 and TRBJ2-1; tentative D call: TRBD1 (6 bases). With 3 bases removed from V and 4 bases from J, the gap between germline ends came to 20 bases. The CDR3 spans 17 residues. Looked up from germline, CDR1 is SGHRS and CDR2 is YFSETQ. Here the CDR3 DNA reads TGCGCCAGCAGCTCCCGCAATTCCCGGGACACGTACAATGAGCAGTTCTTC. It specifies CASSSRNSRDTYNEQFF.

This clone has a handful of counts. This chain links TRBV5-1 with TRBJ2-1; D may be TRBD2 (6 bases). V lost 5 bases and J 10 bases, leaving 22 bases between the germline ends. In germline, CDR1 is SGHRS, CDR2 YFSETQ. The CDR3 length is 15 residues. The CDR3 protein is CASRANRGSMEEQFF. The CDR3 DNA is TGCGCCAGCAGGGCCAATCGGGGGTCGATGGAAGAGCAGTTCTTC.